A selection of T cell receptor beta chains follows, all from one sample in a study of CD4 and CD8 cells across lung adenocarcinoma regions. MiXCR, applied by TCRdb to the PCR reads, yields one record per CDR3 protein. Among fewer than 2,500 distinct CDR3 sequences listed, 67% were seen once. Sequencing used CD4+ T cells from the center of a lung tumor. The receptors derive from a female donor with lung adenocarcinoma. The CD4 and CD8 labels of this study may be unreliable. The CDR3 runs from the conserved cysteine through the conserved F or W. The D gene is left open where the match is weak. The listing skips clone size in some rows; elsewhere it reads once, few, many or a size class.

j_call d_call v_call clone_size cdr3_aa cdr3_nt
TRBJ2-1 TRBD2 TRBV7-2 - CASSSRQLAPYNEQFF TGTGCCAGCAGCAGTCGTCAACTAGCGCCCTACAATGAGCAGTTCTTC
TRBJ2-1 TRBD2 TRBV6-1 few CASRNLAGGSYNEQFF TGTGCCAGCAGAAACCTAGCGGGAGGGTCCTACAATGAGCAGTTCTTC
TRBJ2-1 - TRBV7-3 - CASSLTAQPYNEQFF TGTGCCAGCAGCTTAACTGCACAGCCATACAATGAGCAGTTCTTC
TRBJ2-7 - TRBV6-1 - CASSEDVRYEQYF TGTGCCAGCAGTGAAGACGTCAGGTACGAGCAGTACTTC
TRBJ2-1 TRBD1 TRBV6-5 - CASSFKGQGNNEQFF TGTGCCAGCAGTTTCAAGGGACAGGGGAACAATGAGCAGTTCTTC
TRBJ2-1 - TRBV11-3 - CASSPLTGNEQFF TGTGCCAGCAGCCCCCTCACGGGAAATGAGCAGTTCTTC
TRBJ1-1 - TRBV7-8 - CASSLAPAAEAFF TGTGCCAGCAGCTTAGCGCCGGCAGCTGAAGCTTTCTTT
TRBJ2-5 - TRBV11-3 - CASSLDPVSSAREQYF TGTGCCAGCAGCTTAGACCCGGTTTCGAGCGCTCGGGAGCAGTACTTC
TRBJ2-1 - TRBV6-1 few CASSVNRRAINEQFF TGTGCCAGCAGTGTGAATAGAAGAGCGATCAATGAGCAGTTCTTC
TRBJ2-7 - TRBV6-1 - CATGRGSTYEQYF TGTGCCACCGGTCGTGGATCGACCTACGAGCAGTACTTC
TRBJ2-7 - TRBV5-6 - CASSSLATGGYEQYF TGTGCCAGCAGCTCCCTCGCTACTGGAGGGTACGAGCAGTACTTC
TRBJ2-6 - TRBV10-3 - CAIGQGGRGSGANVLTF TGTGCCATAGGGCAGGGGGGAAGGGGCTCTGGGGCCAACGTCCTGACTTTC
TRBJ2-1 TRBD2 TRBV6-1 - CASSELGGGPYNEQFF TGTGCCAGCAGTGAACTGGGGGGAGGGCCGTACAATGAGCAGTTCTTC
TRBJ1-5 TRBD1 TRBV6-1 few CASRAPTGLGQPQHF TGTGCCAGCAGGGCCCCGACAGGGTTGGGTCAGCCCCAGCATTTT
TRBJ2-5 TRBD1 TRBV7-8 - CASSLRGHSQETQYF TGTGCCAGCAGCTTAAGGGGGCATTCCCAAGAGACCCAGTACTTC
TRBJ1-5 - TRBV6-5 few CASSYGRDSNQPQHF TGTGCCAGCAGTTACGGGCGGGATAGCAATCAGCCCCAGCATTTT
TRBJ1-1 - TRBV25-1 - CASSRQANTEAFF TGTGCCAGCTCCCGACAGGCGAACACTGAAGCTTTCTTT
TRBJ2-5 TRBD2 TRBV7-2 - CASSLGTSGPYHLDQYF TGTGCCAGCAGCTTAGGGACTAGCGGGCCCTATCACCTGGACCAGTACTTC
TRBJ2-1 - TRBV7-2 - CASKHPGLRYNEQFF TGTGCCAGCAAGCATCCCGGACTACGCTACAATGAGCAGTTCTTC
TRBJ2-7 TRBD1 TRBV6-1 large CASSRTGLYEQYF TGTGCCAGCAGTCGGACAGGGCTCTACGAGCAGTACTTC
TRBJ2-1 TRBD2 TRBV6-5 - CASSFTRLAGVRDEQFF TGTGCCAGCAGTTTCACCCGACTAGCGGGAGTTCGGGATGAGCAGTTCTTC
TRBJ2-1 - TRBV4-1 - CASSQDRTYNEQFF TGCGCCAGCAGCCAAGATCGGACCTACAATGAGCAGTTCTTC
TRBJ1-1 - TRBV12-3/TRBV12-4 - CASRWALQMNTEAFF TGTGCCAGCAGGTGGGCCCTCCAAATGAACACTGAAGCTTTCTTT
TRBJ2-1 TRBD2 TRBV12-3/TRBV12-4 few CASSPRGGGVYNEQFF TGTGCCAGCAGCCCCCGGGGCGGGGGGGTCTACAATGAGCAGTTCTTC
TRBJ1-6 - TRBV6-1 once CASRSYGDAPLHF TGTGCCAGCAGATCCTACGGAGACGCACCCCTCCACTTT
TRBJ2-1 - TRBV7-3 - CASSLAEGFGEQFF TGTGCCAGCAGCTTAGCGGAGGGGTTCGGTGAGCAGTTCTTC
TRBJ2-2 TRBD2 TRBV6-1 - CASSEVPTSGSATGELFF TGTGCCAGCAGTGAAGTACCTACTAGCGGGAGTGCGACCGGGGAGCTGTTTTTT
TRBJ1-4 - TRBV7-2 - CASSLRGTVGNEKLFF TGTGCCAGCAGCTTAAGGGGGACGGTTGGTAATGAAAAACTGTTTTTT